This TCR beta chain derives from a study of T cells in Graves' hyperthyroidism and ophthalmopathy. Study outcomes and limitations: A 13 V-J model separated ophthalmopathy from stable hyperthyroidism.

TCR beta CDR3 region amplification was performed from RNA transcripts. The primer set for the first-round RT-PCR of the TCR CDR3 was HTBI. TCRdb reanalysed the multiplex PCR reads using MiXCR and keeps one entry per CDR3 protein. The sample shows about 690,000 distinct CDR3 sequences, around a sixth of them seen only once. In patients aged 18 to 65, hyperthyroidism was newly diagnosed, with duration under 2 months. CDR1 and CDR2 (germline): SGHTA, FQGNSA. CDR3 length: 17 residues. V lost 1 base and J 3 bases, leaving 15 bases between the germline ends. Note on this clonotype: Its cognate antigen is unknown.

The sequence was collected from a man aged 50-60 years with Graves' hyperthyroidism. The sample was blood. The J gene is TRBJ1-4, the V gene TRBV7-2; D not certain. CDR3 sequence (DNA): TGTGCCAGCAGCTTAGGAATGGCTGGGAGCGCTAATGAAAAACTGTTTTTT. Translated, it gives CASSLGMAGSANEKLFF.